This TCR beta chain derives from a study of CD8 T cells in ankylosing spondylitis. Study-level points and caveats: Relatively rare in peripheral blood, disease-linked clones were also CD8+. Some of these motif variants have turned up before, in reports on reactive arthritis synovial fluid and blood. The authors reported significant enrichment of disease-linked clones in matched ankylosing spondylitis synovial fluid.

5'-RACE, quantitative and with molecular barcodes, yielded the TCR beta libraries. One entry per CDR3 protein, called by TCRdb with MiXCR from the 5' RACE reads. This table has about 320,000 distinct CDR3 sequences, roughly 12% appearing once. A few counts support this clonotype. The antigen is unknown. What was sequenced was blood, either unsorted or a sorted T cell fraction (not recorded which). This sequence was found in a female donor with ankylosing spondylitis or in good health (not recorded which).

CDR3 loop: CASSQYPKSQPQHF. Written as DNA, the CDR3 is TGTGCCAGCAGCCAATACCCAAAATCACAGCCCCAGCATTTT. J is TRBJ1-5 and V is TRBV16; D unclear. The CDR3 runs 14 residues. V lost 1 base, J lost 7 bases, and 11 bases lay in between. Germline V lookup: CDR1 KGHSY, CDR2 FQNENV. Full variable domain (missing parts from reference TRBV16 and TRBJ1-5): GEEVAQTPKHLVRGEGQKAKLYCAPIKGHSYVFWYQQVLKNEFKFLISFQNENVFDETGMPKERFSAKCLPNSPCSLEIQATKLEDSAVYFCASSQYPKSQPQHFGDGTRLSIL.